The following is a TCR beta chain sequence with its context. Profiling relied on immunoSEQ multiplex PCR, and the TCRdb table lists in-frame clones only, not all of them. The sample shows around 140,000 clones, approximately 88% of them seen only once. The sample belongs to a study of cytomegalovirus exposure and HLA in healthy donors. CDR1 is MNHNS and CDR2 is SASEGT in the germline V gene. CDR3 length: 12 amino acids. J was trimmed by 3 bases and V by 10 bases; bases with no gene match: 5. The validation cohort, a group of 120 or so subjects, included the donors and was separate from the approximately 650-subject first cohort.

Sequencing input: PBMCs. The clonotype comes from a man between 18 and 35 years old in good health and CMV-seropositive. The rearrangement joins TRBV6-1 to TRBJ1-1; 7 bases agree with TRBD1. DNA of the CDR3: TGTGCCACTACAGGGGAGTACACTGAAGCTTTCTTT. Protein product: CATTGEYTEAFF.